Below, 7 T cell receptor beta chains from the same sample are listed, as sequenced in a study of T-cell memory formation after mild COVID-19. A single record per CDR3 protein comes from TCRdb applying MiXCR to the 5' RACE reads. Of about 210,000 distinct CDR3 sequences listed, around 30% are singletons. Sequences were obtained from PBMCs or a T cell subset sorted from them (not recorded which). The receptors were gathered from an adult woman who had mild COVID-19 (a few samples of this study predate the infection). Cell type and time point are not known.

The table lists this clonotype with a few counts. The gene calls are TRBV7-9 and TRBJ1-6, with 10 bases that match TRBD1. The junction had 5 bases not matched to a gene; V was cut back by 6 bases and J by 9 bases. The CDR3 contains 14 residues. From germline, CDR1 is SEHNR and CDR2 FQNEAQ (reference sequence). This chain's CDR3 is CASRAGTGVSPLHF. The CDR3 nucleotides read TGTGCCAGCAGGGCCGGGACAGGGGTTTCACCCCTCCACTTT.

This clonotype was counted a few times. The chain uses TRBV5-1 and TRBJ2-1; a weak D match, TRBD1 (6 bases). Germline CDR1 SGHRS, CDR2 YFSETQ. The CDR3 covers 14 residues. Trimming shortened V by 0 bases and J by 5 bases, and 9 bases separated the two germline ends. For the CDR3, the DNA is TGCGCCAGCAGCTTGGGGGCAGGGGACAATGAGCAGTTCTTC. Protein product: CASSLGAGDNEQFF.

The J gene is TRBJ2-7, the V gene TRBV28, with no clear D. The CDR3 covers 14 residues. The germline V gene encodes CDR1 MDHEN and CDR2 SYDVKM. Trimming pared 5 bases from V and 3 bases from J, leaving 14 bases between. The chain's CDR3 is CASSPPGAHYEQYF. In DNA form, the CDR3 reads TGTGCCAGCAGTCCCCCTGGCGCTCACTACGAGCAGTACTTC.

The sample holds a few counts of this clonotype. CDR3 bases: TGCAGTGCCGGCCCCAGGGAAGCTTTCTTT. Translation gives CSAGPREAFF. This chain connects TRBV20-1 to TRBJ1-1; D remains unclear. The CDR3 is 10 residues long. CDR1 DFQATT and CDR2 SNEGSKA come from the germline V gene (reference sequence). V lost 6 bases to trimming and J lost 8 bases, with 10 bases between them.

The V and J genes are TRBV7-7 and TRBJ2-2, with 8 positions matching TRBD2. Germline trimming cut 5 bases from V and 1 base from J; bases unmatched to any gene: 15. The germline CDR1 and CDR2 sequences are SSHAT and FNYEAQ (reference sequence). CDR3 length equals 19 residues. CDR3 DNA: TGTGCCAGCAGCCCCGTCCTAGGGGCGGGGGGCTTGAACACCGGGGAGCTGTTTTTT. This gives the protein CASSPVLGAGGLNTGELFF.

This clonotype showed up just a few times. This chain uses TRBV19 with TRBJ1-2; a weak D match, TRBD1 (5 bases). The ends were cut back, 10 bases at V and 4 bases at J, with 19 bases in the middle. The germline CDR1 and CDR2 sequences are LNHDA and SQIVND (reference sequence). The CDR3 has 14 residues. The CDR3 bases are TGTGCCACCTCGTACGCCGGGGCCCCCTATGGCTACACCTTC. Amino acid sequence: CATSYAGAPYGYTF.

This clonotype was seen only a few times. The V and J genes are TRBV20-1 and TRBJ2-7; perhaps TRBD1 as D (7 bases). The V gene lost 3 bases and the J gene lost 3 bases, with 18 bases spanning the gap. Per the germline V gene, CDR1 is DFQATT and CDR2 is SNEGSKA (reference sequence). The CDR3 is 15 residues long. CDR3 bases: TGCAGTGCTAGTCGCGGGGACAGTGCTAACTACGAGCAGTACTTC. Its translation is CSASRGDSANYEQYF.